The TCR beta chain described here comes from a study of T-cell memory formation after mild COVID-19. Regarding the study as a whole: Detection of some responders pre-infection suggested pre-existing cross-reactive memory T cells participated.

The J segment lost 5 bases and the V segment lost 6 bases, leaving 9 bases of the junction unmatched. Germline loops: CDR1 SQVTM, CDR2 ANQGSEA. The CDR3 contains 15 residues. About this clonotype itself: Its specificity is unknown.

One entry per CDR3 protein, called by TCRdb with MiXCR from the 5' RACE reads. The table includes 90,000 to 130,000 distinct CDR3 sequences, over 15% detected once. This receptor was obtained from a man aged 18-30 years who had mild COVID-19 (a few samples of this study predate the infection). Cell type and time point are not known. The sample comprised PBMCs or a T cell subset sorted from them (not recorded which). This sequence joins TRBV29-1 and TRBJ2-3, with 12 bases that match TRBD2. CDR3 residues: CSVASGGAPGDTQYF. The CDR3 nucleotides read TGCAGCGTCGCTAGCGGGGGGGCCCCTGGAGATACGCAGTATTTT.